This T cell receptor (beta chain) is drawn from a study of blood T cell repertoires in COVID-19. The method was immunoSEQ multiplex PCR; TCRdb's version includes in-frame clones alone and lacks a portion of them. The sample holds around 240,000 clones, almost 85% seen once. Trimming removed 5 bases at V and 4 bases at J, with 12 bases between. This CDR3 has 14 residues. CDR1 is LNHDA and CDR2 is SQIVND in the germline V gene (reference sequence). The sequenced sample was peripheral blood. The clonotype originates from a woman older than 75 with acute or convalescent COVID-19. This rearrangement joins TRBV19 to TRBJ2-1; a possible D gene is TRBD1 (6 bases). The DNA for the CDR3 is TGTGCCAGTAGTCTCGGGACAAGGTACAATGAGCAGTTCTTC. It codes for CASSLGTRYNEQFF.